The sequence of this TCR beta chain was determined in a study of T cell changes during pregnancy in multiple sclerosis. Concerning this clone itself: Mismatch with germline at one junction end may stem from a read error.

Sequenced by immunoSEQ multiplex PCR; TCRdb stores in-frame clones only, minus some. The sample contains roughly 90,000 clones, approximately 90% of which appear only once. Looked up from germline, CDR1 is LNHDA and CDR2 is SQIVND (reference sequence). This CDR3 region has 19 residues. Here the sequenced sample was peripheral blood, taken in the first trimester of pregnancy. The chain is built from TRBV19 and TRBJ1-6; 10 bases line up with TRBD1. This clonotype was sampled from a female donor in good health, enrolled as a control in a pregnancy study. CDR3 amino acids: CASTPHRDRGLSGFSPPHF. The CDR3 coding sequence is TGTGCCAGTACCCCACATCGGGACAGGGGCCTAAGCGGGTTTTCACCCCCCCACTTT.